These 14 T cell receptor beta chains came from one sample sequenced in a study of T cells after yellow fever vaccination. TCRdb recomputed calls from the 5' RACE reads with MiXCR, one row per CDR3 protein. The profile shows more than 75,000 distinct CDR3 sequences, roughly 8.2% of them singletons. Specimen: CD8+ T cells not binding an NS4B(214-222) dextramer, sorted from PBMCs, collected approximately 15 days after the first yellow fever vaccination. The receptors here all came from a young man who received the YFV17D yellow fever vaccine.

In this sample, this clonotype turned up a few times. The chain combines TRBV7-2 with TRBJ1-2, with D unclear. Deletions cut 2 bases from V and 4 bases from J, with 8 bases between. The CDR3 length is 13 residues. Germline CDR1 reads SGHTA; CDR2 reads FQGNSA. The CDR3, as DNA: TGTGCCAGCAGCTTACTCACAACCTATGGCTACACCTTC. Protein sequence: CASSLLTTYGYTF.

This clonotype showed up just once. This chain links TRBV5-1 with TRBJ1-1; 7 bases align to TRBD1. The CDR3 consists of 14 residues. V dropped 4 bases and J dropped 5; count of bases not matched to a gene: 8. Germline assignment: CDR1 SGHRS and CDR2 YFSETQ. The CDR3 is CASSPSGTATEAFF. The CDR3 region has the DNA TGCGCCAGCAGCCCCAGCGGGACAGCGACTGAAGCTTTCTTT.

The rearrangement uses TRBV20-1 and TRBJ2-7; D is unresolved. This CDR3 is built from 13 residues. V lost 3 bases and J lost 2, with 11 bases in between. CDR1 DFQATT and CDR2 SNEGSKA come from the germline V gene (reference sequence). CDR3 sequence: CSARAESTYEQYV. The CDR3 region has the DNA TGCAGTGCTAGGGCCGAAAGTACCTACGAGCAGTACGTC.

This clonotype came up a few times. The chain employs TRBV7-9 and TRBJ2-3; D assignment may be TRBD1 or TRBD2 (5 bases each). Germline V CDR1 and CDR2: SEHNR, FQNEAQ (reference sequence). The CDR3 is 15 amino acids. Trimming removed 5 bases from V and 6 bases from J, with 18 bases in between. The DNA of the CDR3 is TGTGCCAGCAGCCCTTGGGACCAGGTCGTGGATACGCAGTATTTT. Amino acid sequence: CASSPWDQVVDTQYF. The full variable domain, with the rest looked up from reference TRBV7-9 and TRBJ2-3, is DTGVSQNPRHKITKRGQNVTFRCDPISEHNRLYWYRQTLGQGPEFLTYFQNEAQLEKSRLLSDRFSAERPKGSFSTLEIQRTEQGDSAMYLCASSPWDQVVDTQYFGPGTRLTVL.

The chain employs TRBV3-1 and TRBJ2-3; the D gene is possibly TRBD1 (6 bases). V shed 8 bases and J shed 2 bases, with 17 bases lying between them. Germline V gene data show CDR1 as LGHDT and CDR2 as YNNKEL (reference sequence). The CDR3 extends over 15 amino acids. The CDR3 nucleotides are TGTGCCAGCCGTACCGGACAGCGCCCCACAGATACGCAGTATTTT. Translated, it gives CASRTGQRPTDTQYF.

This clonotype has at least ten counts. The genes are TRBV7-2 and TRBJ2-1; TRBD1 aligns across 7 bases. The germline gives CDR1 SGHTA, CDR2 FQGNSA. The CDR3 spans 16 residues. Trimming at V came to 0 bases and at J to 6 bases, leaving 8 bases not matched to a gene. CDR3 coding DNA: TGTGCCAGCAGCTTAGCCGGGACAGCGGTGGGCAATGAGCAGTTCTTC. This sequence encodes CASSLAGTAVGNEQFF.

This clonotype was counted a few times. The chain is built from TRBV29-1 and TRBJ2-3, with a weak D call TRBD1 (6 bases). V lost 3 bases and J lost 2, with 15 bases in between. The CDR3 spans 15 residues. Looked up from germline, CDR1 is SQVTM and CDR2 is ANQGSEA. In DNA, the CDR3 is TGCAGCGTTGATGAGGACAGTCCCTTCACAGATACGCAGTATTTT. Translation gives CSVDEDSPFTDTQYF.

This clonotype was detected only a few times. The chain has TRBV5-4 and TRBJ2-1; TRBD2 matches 10 bases. V lost 1 base, J lost 10 bases, and 8 bases stayed unmatched. This CDR3 comprises 15 residues. CDR1 is SGHNT and CDR2 is YYREEE in the germline V gene (reference sequence). The CDR3 reads CASSLSPSGGGEQFF. DNA for the CDR3: TGTGCCAGCAGCTTGTCTCCTAGCGGGGGAGGGGAGCAGTTCTTC.

The chain combines TRBV12-3 or TRBV12-4 with TRBJ1-1; D not certain. The CDR3 consists of 14 residues. V was clipped by 6 bases and J by 3 bases, with 14 bases between them. The CDR3 nucleotides are TGTGCCAGCAGGCATCCTAAGTGGGACACTGAAGCTTTCTTT. Translated, it gives CASRHPKWDTEAFF.

The V call is TRBV15, the J call TRBJ1-1; D is ambiguous. This CDR3 is built from 14 residues. Per germline, CDR1 LNHNV and CDR2 YYDKDF (reference sequence). Deletions cut 1 base from V and 0 bases from J, with 6 bases between. The CDR3 spells CATSRAHLNTEAFF. CDR3 DNA sequence: TGTGCCACCAGCAGAGCGCATTTGAACACTGAAGCTTTCTTT.

This clonotype was detected many times. J is TRBJ1-5 and V is TRBV20-1, with TRBD1 matching 8 bases. The CDR3 is 17 amino acids. From germline, CDR1 is DFQATT and CDR2 SNEGSKA (reference sequence). The CDR3 region has the DNA TGCAGCGCGAGCCGTGGACAGGGCCATTATAGCAATCAGCCCCAGCATTTT. Translation: CSASRGQGHYSNQPQHF.

The table lists this clonotype with a few counts. The rearrangement uses TRBV7-9 and TRBJ2-7; D remains unclear. The V and J ends lost 5 bases and 6 bases respectively, with 14 bases between them. Per germline, CDR1 SEHNR and CDR2 FQNEAQ (reference sequence). This CDR3 is built from 13 residues. The CDR3 is CASSQSVASEQYF. For the CDR3, the DNA is TGTGCCAGCAGCCAATCCGTCGCGTCCGAGCAGTACTTC.

The rearrangement joins TRBV6-5 to TRBJ2-3; TRBD1 agrees at 8 bases. V shed 2 bases and J 5 bases; nucleotides not matched to a gene: 6. CDR1 and CDR2 from the germline V gene are MNHEY and SVGAGI. The length of the CDR3 is 15 residues. The CDR3 sequence is CASSYTPDRVDTQYF. As DNA, the CDR3 is TGTGCCAGCAGTTACACCCCGGACAGGGTAGATACGCAGTATTTT.

The rearrangement links TRBV4-1 to TRBJ1-2; no reliable D call. Germline V CDR1 and CDR2: MGHRA, YSYEKL. Trimming took off 1 base at V and 4 bases at J, with 13 bases between the two ends. This CDR3 has 15 amino acids. The CDR3 bases are TGCGCCAGCAGCCAAGTCCCTCAGAACCCCTATGGCTACACCTTC. Translated, it gives CASSQVPQNPYGYTF.